The present entry profiles one TCR beta chain with its context. Its specificity is not known. Regarding time point: baseline, week 1 (first vaccination visit). Treatment defined: pre-vaccination baseline after standard-of-care therapy. Diagnosis in the donors showed new WHO grade 3 or 4 astrocytomas that were IDH1-mutant and ATRX-lost. The germline CDR1 and CDR2 sequences are MNHNS and SASEGT. The CDR3 extends over 14 amino acids. Trimming took 8 bases from V and 6 from J, leaving 17 bases between them. The data were taken from a study of a mutant IDH1 vaccine in newly diagnosed glioma. At the level of the study: Treated patients, averaging roughly 40 years, were about 62% male and around 38% female.

The protocol was immunoSEQ multiplex PCR, while the TCRdb copy is restricted to in-frame clones and leaves out a portion. The repertoire holds about 68,000 clones, with about four fifths as singletons. Study results and limitations: Apparently, pseudoprogression bore no relation to changes among the top peripheral T cell clonotypes.

Sequences were derived from PBMCs, sampled from a glioma patient treated with radiotherapy, temozolomide or both. The gene calls are TRBV6-1 and TRBJ1-3, with D possibly TRBD1 on 6 matching bases. The clonotype comes from a man in his forties or fifties with glioma. The CDR3 DNA is TGTGCCAGCTTCAAACAGGGAGAAGAAAACACCATATATTTT. Its protein product is CASFKQGEENTIYF.